What follows describes a single T cell receptor beta chain. Its antigen is currently unknown. The entry originates in a study of cytomegalovirus exposure and HLA in healthy donors. The study's findings and limits: The study put 150 or so TCR beta chains on its list as cytomegalovirus-associated.

Clones were sequenced by immunoSEQ multiplex PCR, and TCRdb holds only the in-frame ones, with some missing. This table has around 80,000 clones, roughly 96% appearing once. The CDR3 totals 17 residues. Germline values: CDR1 SQVTM, CDR2 ANQGSEA. V was clipped by 4 bases and J by 0 bases; unmatched bases: 6. The donors formed part of the approximately 110-subject validation cohort, distinct from the roughly 730-subject first cohort. The receptor comes from a woman aged 18 to 35 in good health and CMV-seronegative. Source material: PBMCs. This sequence joins TRBV29-1 and TRBJ2-1, with 13 bases fitting TRBD2. The DNA for the CDR3 is TGCAGCGTTGGGACTAGCGGGAGTTTAAGCTCCTACAATGAGCAGTTCTTC. Translation: CSVGTSGSLSSYNEQFF.